This T cell receptor (beta chain) was recorded in a study of response to subunit inactivated influenza vaccine. Comments on this clonotype: Antigen specificity is unknown.

This CDR3 contains 20 residues. Germline V gene lookup returns CDR1 MNHEY and CDR2 SVGEGT. V was clipped by 0 bases and J by 1 base; unmatched bases: 12. TCRdb called the RT-PCR reads again in MiXCR, with one record for every CDR3 protein. Found here are hundreds of thousands of distinct CDR3 sequences, about an eighth of them singletons; the top ten hold about 10%. General observations from the study: Seasonal influenza vaccination, on each occasion, was suggested by the authors to recruit few new T cells.

The specimen was PBMCs from blood, collected on the day of vaccination. The TCR sequence derives from a man in his forties or fifties who received an inactivated influenza vaccine. The rearrangement joins TRBV6-2 or TRBV6-3 to TRBJ2-6, with 7 bases aligning to TRBD1. The CDR3 DNA follows: TGTGCCAGCAGTTACTCGATGCATGGGACAGAGAGATCTGGGGCCAACGTCCTGACTTTC. Its protein product is CASSYSMHGTERSGANVLTF.